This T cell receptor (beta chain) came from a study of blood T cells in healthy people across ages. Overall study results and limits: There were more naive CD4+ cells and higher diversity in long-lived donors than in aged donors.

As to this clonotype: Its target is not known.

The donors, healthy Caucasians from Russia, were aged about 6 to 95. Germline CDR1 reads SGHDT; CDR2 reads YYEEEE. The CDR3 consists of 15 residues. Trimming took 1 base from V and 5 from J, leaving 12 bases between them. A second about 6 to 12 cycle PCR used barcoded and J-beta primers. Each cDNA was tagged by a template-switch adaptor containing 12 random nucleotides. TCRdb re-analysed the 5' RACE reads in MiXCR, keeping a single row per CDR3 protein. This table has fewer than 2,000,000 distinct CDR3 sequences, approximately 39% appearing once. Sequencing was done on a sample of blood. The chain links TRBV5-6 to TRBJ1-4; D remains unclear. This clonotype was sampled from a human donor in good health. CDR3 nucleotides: TGTGCCAGCAGCTTGTCAGATCGAGGGAATGAAAAACTGTTTTTT. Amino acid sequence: CASSLSDRGNEKLFF.